This T cell receptor beta chain was identified during a study of cytomegalovirus exposure and HLA in healthy donors. Study-wide points: An ancestry cluster, one associated with Asian ancestry, reportedly showed fewer N-insertions than the 666-donor mean in a later analysis. A prior analysis recorded that most TCR beta V segments were productive about 87% or about 30% of the time.

In the case of this clone: Its antigen is not known.

Germline trimming cut 7 bases from V and 6 bases from J; bases unmatched to any gene: 6. The CDR3 consists of 14 residues. Germline V gene lookup returns CDR1 LGHNT and CDR2 FRNRAP. With 60 Vbeta and 13 Jbeta primers, the PCR was carried out. Using immunoSEQ multiplex PCR, the repertoire was profiled, and TCRdb retains in-frame clones only, with some absent. The data hold about 180,000 clones, with 65% to 85% observed a single time. The sequence was obtained from a girl between 10 and 17 years old in good health and CMV-seropositive. The chain uses TRBV12-5 and TRBJ1-2; 12 bases match TRBD1. Sequencing input: PBMCs. CDR3 residues: CASAWDRGLHGYTF. The CDR3 DNA is TGTGCTAGTGCCTGGGACAGGGGGCTGCATGGCTACACCTTC.